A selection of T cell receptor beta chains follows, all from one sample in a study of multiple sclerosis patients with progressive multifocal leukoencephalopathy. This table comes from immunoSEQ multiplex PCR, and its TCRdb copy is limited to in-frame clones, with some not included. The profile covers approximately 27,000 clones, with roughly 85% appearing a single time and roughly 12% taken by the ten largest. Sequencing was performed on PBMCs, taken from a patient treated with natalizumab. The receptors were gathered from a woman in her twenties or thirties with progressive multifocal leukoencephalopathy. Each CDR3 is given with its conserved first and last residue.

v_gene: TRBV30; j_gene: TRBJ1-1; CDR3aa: CAWSHKTGSATEAFF
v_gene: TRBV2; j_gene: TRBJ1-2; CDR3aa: CASSRQTHYGYTF
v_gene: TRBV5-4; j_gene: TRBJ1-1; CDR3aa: CASSLVGDRTEAFF
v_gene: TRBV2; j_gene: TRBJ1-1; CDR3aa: CASTEEAETEAFF
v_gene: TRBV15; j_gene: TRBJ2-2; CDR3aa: CATSPGTPNTGELFF
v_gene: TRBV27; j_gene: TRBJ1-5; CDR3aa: CASSLLGAQPQHF
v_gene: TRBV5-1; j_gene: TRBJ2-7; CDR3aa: CASSLGAVLADEQYF
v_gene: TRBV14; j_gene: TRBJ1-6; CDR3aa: CASSQLKGISPLHF
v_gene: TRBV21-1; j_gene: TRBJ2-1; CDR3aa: CARTRCEQFF
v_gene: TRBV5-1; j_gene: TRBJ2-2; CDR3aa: CASSPGVRGQGLTGELFF
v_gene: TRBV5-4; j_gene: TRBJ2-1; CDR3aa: CASSLGGRHNEQFF
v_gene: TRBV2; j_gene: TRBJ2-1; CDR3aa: CASSLGPSSYNEQFF
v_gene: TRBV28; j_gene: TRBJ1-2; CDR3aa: CASSFGSAPYGYTF
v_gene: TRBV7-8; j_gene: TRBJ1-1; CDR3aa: CASSLDVNTEAFF
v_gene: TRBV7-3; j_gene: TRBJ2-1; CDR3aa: CASSLGGTSHEQFF
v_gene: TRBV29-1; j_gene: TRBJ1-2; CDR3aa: CSVLHNYGYTF